This entry lists 25 T cell receptor beta chains sequenced from one sample in a study of shared clonotypes between healthy human individuals. Here immunoSEQ multiplex PCR was the method, and the copy in TCRdb shows in-frame clones only, minus some. Of about 2.1 million clones listed, roughly 91% are singletons. Cells designated naive CD8 were CD45RO-negative and were positively selected for CCR7, with terminally differentiated effector memory CD45RA+ cells excluded. The sample was naive CD8+ T cells from PBMCs. The receptors here all came from a man aged 18 to 29 in good health. Some clones in this sample may be carry-over from other donors' samples.

This chain links TRBV28 with TRBJ2-3, with unresolved D. Germline values: CDR1 MDHEN, CDR2 SYDVKM. Trimming left V 3 bases short and J 6 bases short, with 10 bases between. The CDR3 covers 13 residues. The CDR3 protein is CASSFLPGDTQYF. CDR3 coding DNA: TGTGCCAGCAGTTTTCTCCCTGGGGATACGCAGTATTTT.

As concerns this clone: Other DNA variants within this sample encode the same CDR3. The DNA for the CDR3 is TGTGCCAGCAGTGCGGGGTATAACACCGGGGAGCTGTTTTTT. Translating gives CASSAGYNTGELFF. The chain links TRBV6-1 to TRBJ2-2; D may be TRBD2 (5 bases). The V gene's germline CDR1 is MNHNS and CDR2 SASEGT. Trimming pared 4 bases from V and 2 bases from J, leaving 8 bases between. The CDR3 length is 14 residues.

J is TRBJ2-2 and V is TRBV11-1; D gene unclear. Trimming cost V 2 bases and J 7 bases, with 5 bases left between them. This CDR3 contains 12 residues. Germline lookup yields CDR1 SGHAT and CDR2 FQDESV (reference sequence). CDR3 loop: CASSLRDGELFF. The DNA of the CDR3 is TGTGCCAGCAGCTTAAGAGACGGGGAGCTGTTTTTT.

This clone was seen only once. The chain couples TRBV27 to TRBJ1-1; the match to TRBD1 covers 9 bases. The germline gives CDR1 MNHEY, CDR2 SMNVEV (reference sequence). The CDR3 consists of 15 residues. V trimming: 2 bases; J trimming: 3 bases; junction bases outside the gene matches: 4. The DNA of the CDR3 is TGTGCCAGCAGTTTACGACAGGGGGGAGACACTGAAGCTTTCTTT. It translates to CASSLRQGGDTEAFF.

The sample holds a few counts of this clone. The gene calls are TRBV19 and TRBJ1-2; D not certain. In germline, CDR1 is LNHDA, CDR2 SQIVND (reference sequence). The ends were cut back, 10 bases at V and 2 bases at J, with 14 bases in the middle. The CDR3 consists of 13 residues. In DNA, the CDR3 is TGTGCCACCGGACTGAGCATCAACTATGGCTACACCTTC. Amino acids: CATGLSINYGYTF.

Notes on this clone: Other DNA sequences in the same sample also yield this CDR3. The V and J genes are TRBV27 and TRBJ2-7; D might be TRBD1 (6 bases). The CDR3 runs 14 residues. Trimming shortened V by 3 bases and J by 3 bases, and 12 bases separated the two germline ends. Germline loops: CDR1 MNHEY, CDR2 SMNVEV (reference sequence). DNA for the CDR3: TGTGCCAGCAGTTTTGGGGGCAGGGGCTACGAGCAGTACTTC. This encodes CASSFGGRGYEQYF.

The genes are TRBV30 and TRBJ2-3; 11 nucleotides line up with TRBD1. J lost 2 bases, V lost 5 bases, and 6 bases had no gene match. Germline V gene data show CDR1 as GTSNPN and CDR2 as SVGIG (reference sequence). There are 15 residues in the CDR3. DNA for the CDR3: TGTGCCTGGTCCGGGACAGGGGGGTTCACAGATACGCAGTATTTT. The encoded protein is CAWSGTGGFTDTQYF.

The rearrangement joins TRBV5-4 to TRBJ1-2; a weak D match, TRBD1 (5 bases). V lost 3 bases, J lost 7 bases, and 13 bases lay in between. Germline V gene lookup returns CDR1 SGHNT and CDR2 YYREEE (reference sequence). The CDR3 has 13 amino acids. The CDR3 nucleotides are TGTGCCAGCAGCTGGACCCTGGGGGGTGGCTACACCTTC. This gives the protein CASSWTLGGGYTF.

The rearrangement links TRBV7-9 to TRBJ2-7; TRBD2 matches 13 bases. Germline CDR1 and CDR2: SEHNR and FQNEAQ (reference sequence). This CDR3 comprises 17 residues. The trim removed 5 bases at V and 0 bases at J, leaving 7 bases unmatched. DNA of the CDR3: TGTGCCAGCAGCCCCAGGACTAGCGGGAGCCCCTCCTACGAGCAGTACTTC. Its translation: CASSPRTSGSPSYEQYF.

This clone has a single count. The chain combines TRBV13 with TRBJ2-3; D call uncertain. The CDR3 is 16 amino acids. The germline V and J ends were trimmed by 1 base and 4 bases, with 15 bases remaining between them. Germline V CDR1 and CDR2: PRHDT, FYEKMQ (reference sequence). Written as DNA, the CDR3 is TGTGCCAGCAGCTTAGAGGCACTTAAAAGGGCAGATACGCAGTATTTT. Its translation: CASSLEALKRADTQYF.

V gene TRBV7-9 combines with J gene TRBJ1-2; no definite D call. Germline CDR1 is SEHNR and CDR2 is FQNEAQ (reference sequence). This CDR3 is 13 amino acids long. V lost 5 bases, J lost 5 bases, and 12 bases lay in between. The CDR3 DNA sequence: TGTGCCAGCAGCCCCACATGGACGTATGGCTACACCTTC. Protein: CASSPTWTYGYTF.

DNA for the CDR3: TGTGCCAGCAGCCCGCTAGTGGCGGGGATGGGCTATGGCTACACCTTC. Amino acids: CASSPLVAGMGYGYTF. The rearrangement joins TRBV7-9 to TRBJ1-2; no firm D call. The V end lost 5 bases, the J end lost 4 bases, and 20 bases lay between the germline ends. Germline CDR1 is SEHNR and CDR2 is FQNEAQ (reference sequence). The CDR3 runs 16 residues.

V usage is TRBV25-1 and J usage is TRBJ2-1; TRBD2 agrees at 7 bases. The junction had 4 bases not matched to a gene; V was cut back by 1 base and J by 10 bases. CDR3 length equals 13 residues. Germline CDR1 MGHDK, CDR2 SYGVNS. CDR3 residues: CASSEWGGKEQFF. CDR3 nucleotide sequence: TGTGCCAGCAGTGAATGGGGAGGGAAAGAGCAGTTCTTC.

As regards this clone: The identical CDR3 is also encoded by other nucleotide sequences in the sample. The chain has TRBV27 and TRBJ1-1, with TRBD1 matching over 8 bases. V shed 3 bases and J 4 bases; nucleotides not matched to a gene: 4. Germline loops: CDR1 MNHEY, CDR2 SMNVEV (reference sequence). The CDR3 is made up of 14 amino acids. CDR3 protein: CASSFLDRGTEAFF. Here the CDR3 DNA reads TGTGCCAGCAGTTTTCTAGACAGGGGCACTGAAGCTTTCTTT.

V usage is TRBV9 and J usage is TRBJ2-7; perhaps TRBD1 as D (6 bases). V lost 2 bases and J lost 0, with 15 bases in between. This CDR3 contains 16 residues. Looked up from germline, CDR1 is SGDLS and CDR2 is YYNGEE. The DNA for the CDR3 is TGTGCCAGCAGCGTTTCAGGGGACCGGAGCTCCTACGAGCAGTACTTC. Translation gives CASSVSGDRSSYEQYF.

DNA for the CDR3: TGTGCCACCAGCACAAACCCAGGACTAGCGGGATCCTCCCTCTCCTACGAGCAGTACTTC. This encodes CATSTNPGLAGSSLSYEQYF. The V call is TRBV15, the J call TRBJ2-7; TRBD2 matches at 12 bases. Germline-derived CDR1 and CDR2 are LNHNV and YYDKDF (reference sequence). Trimming removed 4 bases from V and 0 bases from J; junction bases left unmatched: 16. This CDR3 has 20 residues.

On this clone: The sample contains more than one DNA sequence encoding this CDR3. The chain carries TRBV7-9 and TRBJ1-1; D not certain. V lost 5 bases, J lost 1 base, and 11 bases lay in between. This CDR3 is built from 14 residues. Germline values: CDR1 SEHNR, CDR2 FQNEAQ (reference sequence). The CDR3 sequence is CASSLVRPNTEAFF. The CDR3, as DNA: TGTGCCAGCAGCCTCGTACGACCGAACACTGAAGCTTTCTTT.

A word on this clone: The same CDR3 also results from other DNA sequences found in this sample. This chain uses TRBV7-9 with TRBJ2-7; D unclear. Trimming cost V 5 bases and J 0 bases, with 17 bases left between them. The germline V gene encodes CDR1 SEHNR and CDR2 FQNEAQ (reference sequence). CDR3 length: 16 amino acids. This chain's CDR3 is CASSKNAGLGSYEQYF. The CDR3 DNA sequence: TGTGCCAGCAGCAAGAATGCCGGCCTGGGCTCCTACGAGCAGTACTTC.

The chain employs TRBV7-8 and TRBJ1-2; weak D call: TRBD1 (6 bases). Per the germline V gene, CDR1 is SGHVS and CDR2 is FQNEAQ. CDR3 length equals 14 residues. V was clipped by 5 bases and J by 3 bases, with 13 bases between them. CDR3 in DNA: TGTGCCAGCAGCACCCGGGACACCTACTATGGCTACACCTTC. It translates to CASSTRDTYYGYTF.

V is TRBV7-9 and J is TRBJ1-5; possible D gene TRBD1, 5 bases. This CDR3 is built from 17 residues. Trimming took off 3 bases at V and 5 bases at J, with 20 bases between the two ends. Germline loops: CDR1 SEHNR, CDR2 FQNEAQ (reference sequence). The CDR3 region is CASSLAGDGAKDQPQHF. The CDR3 DNA is TGTGCCAGCAGCTTGGCCGGGGACGGGGCAAAGGATCAGCCCCAGCATTTT.

The V gene is TRBV9, the J gene TRBJ2-3, with D perhaps matching TRBD1 (6 bases). The CDR3 is 15 residues long. V dropped 4 bases and J dropped 2 bases, with 14 bases sitting between them. Germline assignment: CDR1 SGDLS and CDR2 YYNGEE. CDR3 sequence reads: CASSTLQGITDTQYF. DNA for the CDR3: TGTGCCAGCAGCACACTCCAGGGGATCACAGATACGCAGTATTTT.

As for this clone: The sample has other DNA sequences that encode this CDR3 too. This chain joins TRBV6-1 and TRBJ1-1; a possible D gene is TRBD1 (5 bases). V lost 6 bases and J lost 4, with 9 bases in between. Germline V CDR1 and CDR2: MNHNS, SASEGT. The length of the CDR3 is 12 residues. CDR3 protein: CASRAGGTEAFF. CDR3 in DNA: TGTGCCAGCAGGGCTGGGGGCACTGAAGCTTTCTTT.

The rearrangement uses TRBV7-8 and TRBJ2-1; D is possibly TRBD1 or TRBD2 (5 bases each). Germline V gene lookup returns CDR1 SGHVS and CDR2 FQNEAQ. This CDR3 region has 17 residues. Trimming cost V 5 bases and J 7 bases, with 24 bases left between them. CDR3 loop: CASSPSSSGWGSNEQFF. For the CDR3, the DNA is TGTGCCAGCAGCCCTAGCTCGAGTGGGTGGGGGAGTAATGAGCAGTTCTTC.

The chain joins TRBV30 to TRBJ2-6; D might be TRBD1 (6 bases). The V gene's germline CDR1 is GTSNPN and CDR2 SVGIG (reference sequence). This CDR3 region has 17 residues. V was cut by 0 bases and J by 0 bases, with 12 bases left in between. The CDR3 nucleotides read TGTGCCTGGAGTGTACAGGGACGGAGCTCTGGGGCCAACGTCCTGACTTTC. Amino acid sequence: CAWSVQGRSSGANVLTF.

The chain has TRBV4-3 and TRBJ2-3, with a possible D match to TRBD1 (6 bases). V lost 4 bases and J lost 6, with 14 bases in between. Germline CDR1 is LGHNA and CDR2 is YSLEER. CDR3 length equals 14 residues. CDR3 protein: CASSRRTVTDTQYF. DNA of the CDR3: TGCGCCAGCAGCCGACGGACAGTGACGGATACGCAGTATTTT.